This T cell receptor beta chain was identified during a study of T cell clones after liver transplantation (dated by TCRdb to about 2019). Regarding the research as a whole: The samples were obtained from ITN030ST, a randomized trial that attempted immunosuppression withdrawal within 2 years after liver transplantation. Donor-reactive T cell clones were identified by TCRbeta sequencing following a pre-transplant mixed lymphocyte reaction and were subsequently tracked in post-transplant blood. Third party-reactive TCRbeta sequences were also identified from pre-transplant MLRs to serve as an antigen-independent comparator for donor-reactive sequences. Of the eight recipients, a few were HCV-positive, while the remaining recipients had been transplanted for non-autoimmune, non-viral indications. Subjects received no induction therapy and standard immunosuppression until randomization at 12-24 months post-transplant. Tolerance was defined as complete immunosuppression withdrawal for at least one year with no rise in liver enzymes beyond twice the upper limit of normal. Blood samples were taken pre-transplant, pre-randomization before withdrawal, and post-randomization after full withdrawal or failed withdrawal. The study cohort included 8 liver transplant recipients, of whom 3 were classified as tolerant and 5 as non-tolerant. What the authors observed across the whole study: In 5 of 8 subjects, regardless of tolerance or HCV status, circulating donor-reactive CD4 TCRbeta sequences dropped significantly post-transplant. In two subjects, low numbers of available donor cells limited the measurable donor-reactive repertoire. Because no allograft tissue specimens were available, donor-reactive T cells may have migrated into the graft instead of being deleted. A greater decline was seen for donor-reactive sequences than for third party-reactive sequences, suggesting partial antigen-specific deletion unrelated to withdrawal success. Because of small, heterogeneous patient numbers and non-standardized post-transplant time points, the conclusions were only preliminary. When repertoire turnover was taken into account, detection of donor-reactive sequences was significantly reduced in 7 of 8 subjects for CD4 and in 8 of 8 subjects for CD8.

A note on this clone: Its antigen is unknown. No base quality values were provided; no much bigger clone lies one nucleotide off.

Taken with the paper, the label for time point translates to: pre-transplant. Thawed unstimulated PBMCs were stained for CD3, CD4 and CD8 and FACS-sorted into CD3+CD4+ and CD3+CD8+ populations. Randomization to immunosuppression withdrawal applied to every one of the 8 studied subjects. The Qiagen DNeasy Blood and Tissue Kit was used for isolation of genomic DNA. High-throughput TCRbeta CDR3 sequencing of frozen genomic DNA was performed by immunoSEQ, with PCR amplification, mapping, bias correction and internal controls included. From the authors' description of their analysis: Only productive rearrangements were retained, and each unique TCRbeta sequence was defined by its CDR3 nucleotide sequence together with its V and J gene. A sequence counted as donor-reactive only if the sequence showed at least 5-fold expansion in CFSE-low cells compared with unstimulated pre-transplant cells and had a frequency of at least 0.01%. Minimum frequency thresholds were set for each subject on the basis of the unstimulated sample with the lowest template count, so that a detection power of at least 90% was ensured. Jensen-Shannon divergence between the top 1000 TCRbeta sequences after and before transplant was used to measure repertoire turnover. Changes in detection of donor-reactive sequences were tested with two-sided Fisher's exact tests. The immuneACCESS repertoire file appears here via TCRdb, limited to in-frame rearrangements. These files lack a portion of the clones; in checked studies, under half of the deficit traces to unresolved V genes, and the cause of the others is not known. V and J calls and clone size are as listed in that table; D and trimming were resolved from the DNA. The sample data list about 100,000 clones, and 75% to 85% of these were observed just once. 0.8% to 1% of the sample goes to the ten largest clones.

From a lookup of the germline V gene, CDR1 and CDR2 are MDHEN and SYDVKM. Reading from cysteine to phenylalanine, the CDR3 counts 11 amino acids. CDR3 DNA only is kept here, 33 bases in frame from base 1. Between the V and J ends, shortened by 6 bases and 2 bases respectively, the junction contains 5 bases. The sequence was collected from a human donor who received a liver transplant. Recombination connected TRBV28 to TRBJ2-7, with the D gene uncertain. Source: CD4+ T cells from blood, taken before liver transplant. The sequenced DNA: TGTGCCAGCAGCCAGCCCTACGAGCAGTACTTC. This is translated as CASSQPYEQYF.